This TCR beta chain was found in a study of T cell responses to AZD1222 COVID-19 vaccine. Here immunoSEQ multiplex PCR was the method, and the copy in TCRdb shows in-frame clones only, minus some. The table shows roughly 140,000 clones, with over 80% occurring only once. Of note for this clone: The antigen remains undetermined.

Study conclusions and caveats: Scientists sampled the repertoires only once the peak T cell response had passed. Increased Spike-specific TCR breadth and depth were observed after two AZD1222 doses. Just five to seven AZD1222 recipients tested seropositive at baseline.

Germline V lookup: CDR1 MNHNY, CDR2 SVGAGI (reference sequence). V lost 5 bases and J lost 4; bases outside the gene matches: 5. This CDR3 is built from 15 residues. The source material was peripheral blood, sampled 28 days after the second AZD1222 dose. The clonotype was recovered from an adult who received the AZD1222 COVID-19 vaccine. V gene TRBV6-6 combines with J gene TRBJ1-3; 10 positions match TRBD1. CDR3 coding DNA: TGTGCCAGCAGTCTCGACAGGGGGCCCGGAAACACCATATATTTT. Its protein is CASSLDRGPGNTIYF.